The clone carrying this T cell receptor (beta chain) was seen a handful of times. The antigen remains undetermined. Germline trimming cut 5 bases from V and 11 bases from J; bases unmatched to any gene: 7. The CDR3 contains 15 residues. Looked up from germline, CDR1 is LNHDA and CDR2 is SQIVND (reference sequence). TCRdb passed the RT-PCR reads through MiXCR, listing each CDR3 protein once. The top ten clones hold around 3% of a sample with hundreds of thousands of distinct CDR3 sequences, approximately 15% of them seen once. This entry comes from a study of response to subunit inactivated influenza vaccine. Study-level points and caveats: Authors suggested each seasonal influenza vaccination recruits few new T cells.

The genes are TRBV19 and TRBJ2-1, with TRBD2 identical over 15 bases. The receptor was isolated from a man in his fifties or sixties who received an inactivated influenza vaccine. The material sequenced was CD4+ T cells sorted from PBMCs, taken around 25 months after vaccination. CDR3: CASSPPGLAGGQQFF. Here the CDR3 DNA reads TGTGCCAGTAGTCCACCGGGACTAGCGGGAGGCCAGCAGTTCTTC.